A selection of T cell receptor beta chains follows, all from one sample in a study of T cell responses to AZD1222 COVID-19 vaccine. Assay: immunoSEQ multiplex PCR; the TCRdb copy retains only in-frame clones and omits some. The sample gives under 150,000 clones, roughly 93% of which show up once; about 2% is in the top ten. The material sequenced was peripheral blood, taken 28 days after the second AZD1222 dose. The receptors originated from an adult who received the AZD1222 COVID-19 vaccine. Both conserved end residues are part of each CDR3. D genes are given only for firm matches. Expanded clones are given a class, and other clones once, few, many or no size at all.

clone size: .; J gene: TRBJ1-5; D gene: TRBD1; V gene: TRBV7-2; CDR3 DNA: TGTGCCAGCTCGGGACAGGGGGATCAGCCCCAGCATTTT; CDR3 protein: CASSGQGDQPQHF
clone size: .; J gene: TRBJ2-1; D gene: .; V gene: TRBV11-2; CDR3 DNA: TGTGCCAGCAGCGCTACTAGTAGCGCTGAGCAGTTCTTC; CDR3 protein: CASSATSSAEQFF
clone size: few; J gene: TRBJ1-5; D gene: .; V gene: TRBV15; CDR3 DNA: TGTGCCACCAGCAGAGAGCGGACAGAACCTCAGCCCCAGCATTTT; CDR3 protein: CATSRERTEPQPQHF
clone size: .; J gene: TRBJ1-1; D gene: TRBD1; V gene: TRBV6-2/TRBV6-3; CDR3 DNA: TGTGCCAGCAGTTACAGGGGGCACACTGAAGCTTTCTTT; CDR3 protein: CASSYRGHTEAFF
clone size: .; J gene: TRBJ1-1; D gene: TRBD1; V gene: TRBV6-5; CDR3 DNA: TGTGCCAGCAGCCCAAGGGACAGGATGAACACTGAAGCTTTCTTT; CDR3 protein: CASSPRDRMNTEAFF
clone size: .; J gene: TRBJ1-2; D gene: .; V gene: TRBV7-2; CDR3 DNA: TGTGCCAGCAGCTTGTCAACAGATTCGAACTATGGCTACACCTTC; CDR3 protein: CASSLSTDSNYGYTF
clone size: .; J gene: TRBJ2-1; D gene: TRBD1; V gene: TRBV4-1; CDR3 DNA: TGCGCCAGCAGCCACTCCCAAGACAGGGTTCCCTACAATGAGCAGTTCTTC; CDR3 protein: CASSHSQDRVPYNEQFF
clone size: .; J gene: TRBJ2-3; D gene: .; V gene: TRBV12-5; CDR3 DNA: TGTGCTAGTGGCACGGGTGTTGTGGGTACGCAGTATTTT; CDR3 protein: CASGTGVVGTQYF
clone size: .; J gene: TRBJ1-1; D gene: TRBD1; V gene: TRBV3-1/TRBV3-2; CDR3 DNA: TGTGCCAGCAGCCGTGGAGACAGGGGCACTGAAGCTTTCTTT; CDR3 protein: CASSRGDRGTEAFF
clone size: .; J gene: TRBJ1-2; D gene: TRBD1; V gene: TRBV7-6; CDR3 DNA: TGTGCCAGCAGCCCGGACAGGGGGCACTATGGCTACACCTTC; CDR3 protein: CASSPDRGHYGYTF
clone size: .; J gene: TRBJ2-7; D gene: .; V gene: TRBV29-1; CDR3 DNA: TGCAGCGCATCGGACCGCTTCGCCGAGCAGTACTTC; CDR3 protein: CSASDRFAEQYF
clone size: few; J gene: TRBJ2-7; D gene: TRBD1; V gene: TRBV5-5; CDR3 DNA: TGTGCCAGCAGCTTTGGGACAGGGAACGAGCAGTACTTC; CDR3 protein: CASSFGTGNEQYF
clone size: .; J gene: TRBJ1-2; D gene: TRBD1; V gene: TRBV3-1/TRBV3-2; CDR3 DNA: TGTGCCAGCAGCCAAAACCCCGGACAGGGTAATCCGTTTGGCTACACCTTC; CDR3 protein: CASSQNPGQGNPFGYTF
clone size: .; J gene: TRBJ1-3; D gene: .; V gene: TRBV27; CDR3 DNA: TGTGCCAGCAGTTTAATGCGGCCAACCCTCTCTGGAAACACCATATATTTT; CDR3 protein: CASSLMRPTLSGNTIYF
clone size: once; J gene: TRBJ2-1; D gene: TRBD2; V gene: TRBV24-1; CDR3 DNA: TGTGCCACCAGTGATAGTAGCGGGAGGGTAGGTTGGAATGAGCAGTTCTTC; CDR3 protein: CATSDSSGRVGWNEQFF
clone size: .; J gene: TRBJ2-2; D gene: .; V gene: TRBV7-3; CDR3 DNA: TGTGCCAGCAGCTTAGGATACACCGGGGAGCTGTTTTTT; CDR3 protein: CASSLGYTGELFF
clone size: .; J gene: TRBJ1-6; D gene: TRBD1; V gene: TRBV2; CDR3 DNA: TGTGCCAGCAGGAAGACAGGGGGTTCACCCCTCCACTTT; CDR3 protein: CASRKTGGSPLHF
clone size: .; J gene: TRBJ2-3; D gene: .; V gene: TRBV11-3; CDR3 DNA: TGTGCCAGCAGCTTCTCGGCGGGCCCGGGAAATACGCAGTATTTT; CDR3 protein: CASSFSAGPGNTQYF
clone size: .; J gene: TRBJ2-1; D gene: TRBD1; V gene: TRBV2; CDR3 DNA: TGTGCCAGCAAGACCGGGACAGCAGGTGAGCAGTTCTTC; CDR3 protein: CASKTGTAGEQFF
clone size: .; J gene: TRBJ2-1; D gene: .; V gene: TRBV5-1; CDR3 DNA: TGCGCCAGCAGCCCCGATGCCAGCAACTCCTACAATGAGCAGTTCTTC; CDR3 protein: CASSPDASNSYNEQFF
clone size: .; J gene: TRBJ1-2; D gene: .; V gene: TRBV10-3; CDR3 DNA: TGTGCCATCAGTGCGAGCGGCGCAGAATATGGCTACACCTTC; CDR3 protein: CAISASGAEYGYTF
clone size: .; J gene: TRBJ2-1; D gene: .; V gene: TRBV29-1; CDR3 DNA: TGCAGCGTTCGAGGGTCCTTACGCGAAAATGAGCAGTTCTTC; CDR3 protein: CSVRGSLRENEQFF
clone size: .; J gene: TRBJ1-3; D gene: .; V gene: TRBV5-6; CDR3 DNA: TGTGCCAGCAGCTTTCTACAGGGTGCGGGAAACACCATATATTTT; CDR3 protein: CASSFLQGAGNTIYF
clone size: .; J gene: TRBJ1-3; D gene: .; V gene: TRBV19; CDR3 DNA: TGTGCCAGTACCACAACTTCACACAGCTCTGGAAACACCATATATTTT; CDR3 protein: CASTTTSHSSGNTIYF
clone size: few; J gene: TRBJ2-1; D gene: .; V gene: TRBV19; CDR3 DNA: TGTGCCAGTAGTATAGCGGGGGACAGCAATGAGCAGTTCTTC; CDR3 protein: CASSIAGDSNEQFF
clone size: .; J gene: TRBJ2-7; D gene: TRBD1; V gene: TRBV2; CDR3 DNA: TGTGCCAGCAAGGGGGACAGGGTTACCAACGAGCAGTACTTC; CDR3 protein: CASKGDRVTNEQYF
clone size: once; J gene: TRBJ1-4; D gene: TRBD1; V gene: TRBV4-1; CDR3 DNA: TGCGCCAGCAGCCAAGAGAGGGGACAGAGTAATGAAAAACTGTTTTTT; CDR3 protein: CASSQERGQSNEKLFF
clone size: .; J gene: TRBJ1-1; D gene: .; V gene: TRBV3-1/TRBV3-2; CDR3 DNA: TGTGCCAGCAGCCAAGATGCCCCGTGGGGTGAAGCTTTCTTT; CDR3 protein: CASSQDAPWGEAFF
clone size: .; J gene: TRBJ1-1; D gene: TRBD1; V gene: TRBV6-5; CDR3 DNA: TGTGCCAGCAGTACCCAGGGGGGGTACACTGAAGCTTTCTTT; CDR3 protein: CASSTQGGYTEAFF
clone size: once; J gene: TRBJ2-2; D gene: TRBD2; V gene: TRBV5-4; CDR3 DNA: TGTGCCAGCAGCCCCACGCCGGGACTAGCGGGAACCGGGGAGCTGTTTTTT; CDR3 protein: CASSPTPGLAGTGELFF
clone size: few; J gene: TRBJ2-2; D gene: .; V gene: TRBV11-2; CDR3 DNA: TGTGCCAGCAGCTCCGCGGTAGCCCTCACCGGGGAGCTGTTTTTT; CDR3 protein: CASSSAVALTGELFF
clone size: .; J gene: TRBJ2-3; D gene: TRBD1; V gene: TRBV10-1; CDR3 DNA: TGCGCCAGCAGTGAGCTGACAGGGGCTAGCACAGATACGCAGTATTTT; CDR3 protein: CASSELTGASTDTQYF
clone size: few; J gene: TRBJ1-1; D gene: .; V gene: TRBV19; CDR3 DNA: TGTGCCAGTAACAATGGGCCGAACACTGAAGCTTTCTTT; CDR3 protein: CASNNGPNTEAFF
clone size: .; J gene: TRBJ1-6; D gene: .; V gene: TRBV18; CDR3 DNA: TGTGCCAGCTCACCACTTGACAAGAGCTCCTATAATTCACCCCTCCACTTT; CDR3 protein: CASSPLDKSSYNSPLHF
clone size: .; J gene: TRBJ2-1; D gene: .; V gene: TRBV21-1; CDR3 DNA: TGTGCCAGCAGCAAAAGAACTCCCGGAGCGGGAGTAAACAATGAGCAGTTCTTC; CDR3 protein: CASSKRTPGAGVNNEQFF
clone size: .; J gene: TRBJ1-1; D gene: .; V gene: TRBV18; CDR3 DNA: TGTGCCAGCTCACCTACGACAGGAGGGGACACTGAAGCTTTCTTT; CDR3 protein: CASSPTTGGDTEAFF
clone size: .; J gene: TRBJ1-1; D gene: .; V gene: TRBV2; CDR3 DNA: TGTGCCAGCAGTGAGTATCCCACTGAAGCTTTCTTT; CDR3 protein: CASSEYPTEAFF
clone size: .; J gene: TRBJ2-7; D gene: .; V gene: TRBV14; CDR3 DNA: TGTGCCAGCAGCCCCCCCTTCTGGAGGTCGGACTACGAGCAGTACTTC; CDR3 protein: CASSPPFWRSDYEQYF
clone size: .; J gene: TRBJ2-1; D gene: .; V gene: TRBV4-2; CDR3 DNA: TGTGCCAGCAGCCAAGGGCTAGGGAGCTCCTACAATGAGCAGTTCTTC; CDR3 protein: CASSQGLGSSYNEQFF
clone size: .; J gene: TRBJ1-5; D gene: .; V gene: TRBV9; CDR3 DNA: TGTGCCAGCAGCGTAGATCCAGTGGTCAATCAGCCCCAGCATTTT; CDR3 protein: CASSVDPVVNQPQHF
clone size: .; J gene: TRBJ1-2; D gene: .; V gene: TRBV4-1; CDR3 DNA: TGCGCCAGCAGCCAAGAAACCGACTATGGCTACACCTTC; CDR3 protein: CASSQETDYGYTF
clone size: .; J gene: TRBJ1-5; D gene: .; V gene: TRBV5-4; CDR3 DNA: TGTGCCAGCAGCTACCATTGGCGCGCCGTATATATTACAGTCGGTTGGCCCCAGCATTTT; CDR3 protein: CASSYHWRAVYITVGWPQHF
clone size: .; J gene: TRBJ1-1; D gene: TRBD1; V gene: TRBV19; CDR3 DNA: TGTGCCAGTCTCAGGGGGGGAAACATGAACACTGAAGCTTTCTTT; CDR3 protein: CASLRGGNMNTEAFF
clone size: .; J gene: TRBJ2-2; D gene: TRBD2; V gene: TRBV7-9; CDR3 DNA: TGTGCCAGCAGCTTCTCGGGACTAGCCATCGGGGAGCTGTTTTTT; CDR3 protein: CASSFSGLAIGELFF
clone size: .; J gene: TRBJ2-1; D gene: .; V gene: TRBV19; CDR3 DNA: TGTGCCAGTAGACTAGGCTCCTACAATGAGCAGTTCTTC; CDR3 protein: CASRLGSYNEQFF
clone size: .; J gene: TRBJ2-2; D gene: .; V gene: TRBV18; CDR3 DNA: TGTGCCAGCTCACCGGACCTATTAATCAACACCGGGGAGCTGTTTTTT; CDR3 protein: CASSPDLLINTGELFF
clone size: .; J gene: TRBJ1-2; D gene: TRBD1; V gene: TRBV7-9; CDR3 DNA: TGTGCCAGCAGCTTAGGGTACAGGGGGCGCGGCGAGGGCTACACCTTC; CDR3 protein: CASSLGYRGRGEGYTF
clone size: .; J gene: TRBJ2-7; D gene: .; V gene: TRBV5-5; CDR3 DNA: TGTGCCAGCAGCTTGAACATCTACGAGCAGTACTTC; CDR3 protein: CASSLNIYEQYF
clone size: .; J gene: TRBJ2-7; D gene: TRBD2; V gene: TRBV7-3; CDR3 DNA: TGTGCCAGCAGCTTGGGACTAGCGGGAGGTTCCGAGCAGTACTTC; CDR3 protein: CASSLGLAGGSEQYF
clone size: .; J gene: TRBJ2-5; D gene: TRBD1; V gene: TRBV9; CDR3 DNA: TGTGCCAGCAGCTCACAGGGGGGAGAGACCCAGTACTTC; CDR3 protein: CASSSQGGETQYF
clone size: .; J gene: TRBJ1-4; D gene: TRBD1; V gene: TRBV7-7; CDR3 DNA: TGTGCCAGCAGCTTGGGACAGTCCCCTAATGAAAAACTGTTTTTT; CDR3 protein: CASSLGQSPNEKLFF
clone size: few; J gene: TRBJ2-3; D gene: .; V gene: TRBV7-9; CDR3 DNA: TGTGCCAGCAGCCCATCTATCGGGGGACACACAGATACGCAGTATTTT; CDR3 protein: CASSPSIGGHTDTQYF
clone size: .; J gene: TRBJ1-1; D gene: .; V gene: TRBV18; CDR3 DNA: TGTGCCAGCTCATCGGGACAGAACACTGAAGCTTTCTTT; CDR3 protein: CASSSGQNTEAFF
clone size: .; J gene: TRBJ1-5; D gene: .; V gene: TRBV27; CDR3 DNA: TGTGCCAGCAGTTTTGGAGGGACACAGCCCCAGCATTTT; CDR3 protein: CASSFGGTQPQHF
clone size: few; J gene: TRBJ2-1; D gene: TRBD2; V gene: TRBV5-5; CDR3 DNA: TGTGCCAGCAGCTTGCTGGCTAGCGGGGCCAACTCCTACAATGAGCAGTTCTTC; CDR3 protein: CASSLLASGANSYNEQFF